Detailed here is one TCR beta chain. This record belongs to a study of OX40 agonist ivuxolimab in advanced cancers. Study background: Patients in the trial were receiving intravenous ivuxolimab every 2 weeks, at doses of 0.01 to 10 mg/kg. Males comprised 75% to 90% of the group, whose mean age was approximately 60 years (range 23 to 79).

Measured with immunoSEQ multiplex PCR; TCRdb has only the in-frame clones, and not every one. This repertoire shows fewer than 45,000 clones, around two thirds found once; its top ten account for 18%. Trimming at V came to 5 bases and at J to 3 bases, leaving 5 bases not matched to a gene. Germline V gene sequence: CDR1 SEHNR, CDR2 FQNEAQ (reference sequence). The CDR3 consists of 14 residues. Samples of blood were obtained at baseline, on cycle 4 day 1, and on cycle 7 day 1. The TCR sequence derives from an adult with an advanced solid tumor such as melanoma, head and neck, liver or kidney cancer. This chain connects TRBV7-9 to TRBJ1-2; 8 nucleotides line up with TRBD1. The specimen comprised CD4+ or CD8+ T cells sorted from blood, sampled in a trial of the OX40 agonist ivuxolimab. The CDR3, as DNA: TGTGCCAGCAGCCCCGGGACAGGATACTATGGCTACACCTTC. This codes for CASSPGTGYYGYTF.